This entry features one TCR beta chain sequence. The data belong to a study of regulatory T cells in long-lasting Graves disease. The CDR3 is 15 amino acids. V was cut by 0 bases and J by 2 bases, with 11 bases left in between. Germline V gene sequence: CDR1 SGHTA, CDR2 FQGNSA. Sequencing libraries for TCR beta were prepared with iRepertoire HTBI primers and Arm-PCR of CDR3 regions. In TCRdb, the multiplex PCR reads were re-called with MiXCR into one record per CDR3 protein. The data hold roughly 610,000 distinct CDR3 sequences, with roughly 15% observed a single time. Stated time point: newly diagnosed GD, antithyroid drugs for less than 3 months. RNA from PBMCs was the source of the TCR library. These data are also associated with another study on T cells in Graves' hyperthyroidism and ophthalmopathy.

The TCR originated in a woman under 40 with Graves disease. The chain employs TRBV7-2 and TRBJ2-7, with D possibly being TRBD1 (5 bases). The sample consisted of peripheral blood mononuclear cells (PBMCs), taken at new diagnosis, from a patient treated with antithyroid drugs. The CDR3 spells CASSLAVGATYEQYF. In nucleotides, the CDR3 is TGTGCCAGCAGCTTAGCGGTTGGGGCTACCTACGAGCAGTACTTC.